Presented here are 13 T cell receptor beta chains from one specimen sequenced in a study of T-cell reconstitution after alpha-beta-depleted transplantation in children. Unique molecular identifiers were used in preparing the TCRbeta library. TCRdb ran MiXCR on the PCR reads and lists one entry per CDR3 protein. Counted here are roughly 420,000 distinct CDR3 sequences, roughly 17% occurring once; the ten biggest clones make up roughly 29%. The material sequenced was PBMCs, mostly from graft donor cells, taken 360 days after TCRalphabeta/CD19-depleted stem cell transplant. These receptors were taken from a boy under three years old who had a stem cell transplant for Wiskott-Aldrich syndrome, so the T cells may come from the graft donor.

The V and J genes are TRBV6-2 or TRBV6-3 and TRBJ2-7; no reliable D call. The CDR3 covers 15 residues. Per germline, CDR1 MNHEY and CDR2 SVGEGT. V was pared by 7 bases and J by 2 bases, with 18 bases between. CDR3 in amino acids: CASTSDLGRAYEQYF. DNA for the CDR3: TGTGCCAGCACGAGCGATCTTGGGCGCGCCTACGAGCAGTACTTC.

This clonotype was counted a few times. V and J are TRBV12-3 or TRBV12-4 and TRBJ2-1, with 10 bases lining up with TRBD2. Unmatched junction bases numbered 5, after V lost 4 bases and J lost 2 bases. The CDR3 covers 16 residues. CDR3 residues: CASSSSSGGAYNEQFF. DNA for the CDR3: TGTGCCAGCAGTTCCTCCAGCGGGGGGGCCTACAATGAGCAGTTCTTC.

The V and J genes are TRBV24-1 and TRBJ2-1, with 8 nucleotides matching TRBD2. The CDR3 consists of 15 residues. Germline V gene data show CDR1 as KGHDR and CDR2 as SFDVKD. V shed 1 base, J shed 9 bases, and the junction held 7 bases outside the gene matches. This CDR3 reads CATSDFSGTSSEQFF. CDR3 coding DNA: TGTGCCACCAGTGATTTCTCCGGGACTAGTAGTGAGCAGTTCTTC.

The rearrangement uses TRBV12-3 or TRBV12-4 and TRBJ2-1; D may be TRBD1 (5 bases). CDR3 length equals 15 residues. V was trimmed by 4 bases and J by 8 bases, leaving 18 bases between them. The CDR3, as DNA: TGTGCCAGCAGTTCTGTCAGGGAAAGTGACGATGAGCAGTTCTTC. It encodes CASSSVRESDDEQFF.

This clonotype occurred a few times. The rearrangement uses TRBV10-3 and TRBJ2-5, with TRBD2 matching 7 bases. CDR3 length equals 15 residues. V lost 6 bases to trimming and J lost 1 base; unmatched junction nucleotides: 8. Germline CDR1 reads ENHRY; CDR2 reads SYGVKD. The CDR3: CAISPSGNRQETQYF. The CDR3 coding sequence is TGTGCCATCAGCCCGAGCGGGAACCGCCAAGAGACCCAGTACTTC.

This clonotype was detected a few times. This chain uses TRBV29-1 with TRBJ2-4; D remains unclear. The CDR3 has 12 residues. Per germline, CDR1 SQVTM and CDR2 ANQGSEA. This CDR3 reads CRAFLAKNIQYF. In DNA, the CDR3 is TGCAGGGCCTTTTTAGCCAAAAACATTCAGTACTTC.

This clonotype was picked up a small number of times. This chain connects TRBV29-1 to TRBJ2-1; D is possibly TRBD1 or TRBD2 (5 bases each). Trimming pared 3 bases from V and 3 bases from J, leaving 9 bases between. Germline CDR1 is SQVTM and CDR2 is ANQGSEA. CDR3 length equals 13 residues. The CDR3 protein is CSVEWGNYNEQFF. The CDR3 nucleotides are TGCAGCGTTGAGTGGGGGAACTACAATGAGCAGTTCTTC.

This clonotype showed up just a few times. The CDR3 nucleotides read TGTGCCAGCAGTTACCGCGGGGGGGGGCCCTACAATGAGCAGTTCTTC. It encodes CASSYRGGGPYNEQFF. V and J are TRBV12-3 or TRBV12-4 and TRBJ2-1; 9 nucleotides align to TRBD2. The CDR3 loop spans 16 amino acids. V lost 4 bases and J lost 2; bases outside the gene matches: 6.

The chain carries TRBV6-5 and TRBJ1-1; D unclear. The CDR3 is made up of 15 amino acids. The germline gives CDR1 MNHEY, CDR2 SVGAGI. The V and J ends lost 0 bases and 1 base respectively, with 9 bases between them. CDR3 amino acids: CASSYSGVTNTEAFF. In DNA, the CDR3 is TGTGCCAGCAGTTACTCTGGGGTGACGAACACTGAAGCTTTCTTT.

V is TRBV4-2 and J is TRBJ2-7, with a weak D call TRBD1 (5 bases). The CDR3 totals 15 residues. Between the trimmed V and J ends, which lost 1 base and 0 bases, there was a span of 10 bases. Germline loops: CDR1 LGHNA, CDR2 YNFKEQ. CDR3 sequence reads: CASSQVAGHSYEQYF. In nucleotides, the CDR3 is TGTGCCAGCAGCCAAGTCGCAGGGCACTCCTACGAGCAGTACTTC.

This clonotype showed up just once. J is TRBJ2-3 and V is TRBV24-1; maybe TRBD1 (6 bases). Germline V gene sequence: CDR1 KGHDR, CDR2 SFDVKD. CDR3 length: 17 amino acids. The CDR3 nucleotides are TGTGGGGCCAGTGATATTCGGGACACCTTGGGAACAGATACGCAGTATTTT. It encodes CGASDIRDTLGTDTQYF.

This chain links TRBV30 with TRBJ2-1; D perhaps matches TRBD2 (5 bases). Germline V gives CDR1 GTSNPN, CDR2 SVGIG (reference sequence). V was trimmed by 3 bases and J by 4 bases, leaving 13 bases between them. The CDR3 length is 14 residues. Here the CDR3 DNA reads TGTGCCTGGAGCCCGGACTGGGCTTACAATGAGCAGTTCTTC. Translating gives CAWSPDWAYNEQFF.

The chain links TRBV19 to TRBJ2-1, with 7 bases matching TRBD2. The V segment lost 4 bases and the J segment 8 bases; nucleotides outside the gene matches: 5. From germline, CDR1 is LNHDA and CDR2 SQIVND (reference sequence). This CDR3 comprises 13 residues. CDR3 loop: CASSTTSKHEQFF. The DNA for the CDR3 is TGTGCCAGTAGTACGACTAGCAAGCATGAGCAGTTCTTC.